A single sample is the source of the 18 T cell receptor beta chains below, sequenced in a study of identical twins. TCRdb re-analysed the 5' RACE reads in MiXCR, keeping a single row per CDR3 protein. The sample gives roughly 1.6 million distinct CDR3 sequences, roughly a third of which show up once; about 0.3% is in the top ten. Sequencing used cord blood. These receptors came from a newborn girl in good health.

For this clonotype: At one boundary the junction diverges from the germline segment, which might be a read error. V is TRBV25-1 and J is TRBJ2-1, with D possibly matching TRBD1 (6 bases). The CDR3 has 17 amino acids. Germline assignment: CDR1 MGHDK and CDR2 SYGVNS. CDR3 sequence (DNA): TGTGCCAGCAGTGCAAAACAGGGTAGCGACGTTTTCAATGAGCAGTCCTTC. Protein product: CASSAKQGSDVFNEQSF.

The V gene is TRBV20-1, the J gene TRBJ2-1, with TRBD2 matching 8 bases. Germline CDR1 reads DFQATT; CDR2 reads SNEGSKA (reference sequence). J gave up 7 bases and V 7 bases, and 12 bases lay outside the gene matches. The CDR3 is 14 residues long. CDR3 DNA sequence: TGCAGTGTACAACTAGCGGCCTGGATAAATGAGCAGTTCTTC. Residues: CSVQLAAWINEQFF.

The gene calls are TRBV20-1 and TRBJ1-6, with 12 positions matching TRBD1. The CDR3 extends over 13 amino acids. CDR1 is DFQATT and CDR2 is SNEGSKA in the germline V gene (reference sequence). The J segment lost 9 bases and the V segment lost 6 bases, leaving 3 bases of the junction unmatched. The DNA of the CDR3 is TGCAGTGCCGGGACAGGGGGCGGTTCACCCCTCCACTTT. Its translation is CSAGTGGGSPLHF.

This chain links TRBV10-3 with TRBJ2-2; D unclear. The V end was cut by 8 bases, the J end by 4 bases, with 8 bases between. Looked up from germline, CDR1 is ENHRY and CDR2 is SYGVKD. This CDR3 has 12 amino acids. This CDR3 is CAIGPVTGELFF. As DNA, the CDR3 is TGTGCCATCGGGCCGGTCACCGGGGAGCTGTTTTTT.

The chain has TRBV20-1 and TRBJ1-2; TRBD1 matches at 7 bases. J lost 2 bases, V lost 4 bases, and 10 bases had no gene match. The CDR3 has 15 residues. Looked up from germline, CDR1 is DFQATT and CDR2 is SNEGSKA (reference sequence). The CDR3 region has the DNA TGCAGTGCTACCCCTCGACAGGGAGCGAACTATGGCTACACCTTC. Its protein is CSATPRQGANYGYTF.

The chain combines TRBV12-3 or TRBV12-4 with TRBJ2-5; D may be TRBD2 (6 bases). The CDR3 has 13 amino acids. V was clipped by 1 base and J by 9 bases, with 12 bases between them. DNA of the CDR3: TGTGCCAGCAGTTTAGGCCCCCGACTAGCCCAGTACTTC. Amino acid sequence: CASSLGPRLAQYF.

The V gene is TRBV9, the J gene TRBJ1-6; D call uncertain. The CDR3 length is 14 residues. Trimming pared 0 bases from V and 7 bases from J, leaving 8 bases between. Per the germline V gene, CDR1 is SGDLS and CDR2 is YYNGEE. CDR3 nucleotide sequence: TGTGCCAGCAGCGTAGCCAGCCAAAATTCACCCCTCCACTTT. Protein sequence: CASSVASQNSPLHF.

The V and J genes are TRBV15 and TRBJ1-2, with no clear D. Germline values: CDR1 LNHNV, CDR2 YYDKDF (reference sequence). V lost 0 bases and J 3 bases, leaving 23 bases between the germline ends. The CDR3 loop spans 19 amino acids. This CDR3 is CATSRDDRTVWATYYGYTF. Written as DNA, the CDR3 is TGTGCCACCAGCAGAGATGATCGGACGGTATGGGCTACCTACTATGGCTACACCTTC.

The rearrangement joins TRBV18 to TRBJ2-5, with a possible D match to TRBD1 (6 bases). Trimming stripped 6 bases from V and 1 base from J, with 12 bases between. Germline CDR1 and CDR2: KGHSH and LQKENI. This CDR3 has 14 amino acids. The CDR3 region has the DNA TGTGCCAGCTCTCCCACAGGGTCCCAAGAGACCCAGTACTTC. The encoded protein is CASSPTGSQETQYF. Complete variable domain (other parts from reference TRBV18 and TRBJ2-5): NAGVMQNPRHLVRRRGQEARLRCSPMKGHSHVYWYRQLPEEGLKFMVYLQKENIIDESGMPKERFSAEFPKEGPSILRIQQVVRGDSAAYFCASSPTGSQETQYFGPGTRLLVL.

This clonotype was seen only a few times. V usage is TRBV23-1 and J usage is TRBJ2-1; D ambiguous. TRBV23-1 is an ORF, with its function uncertain. There are 15 residues in the CDR3. V was pared by 2 bases and J by 2 bases, with 10 bases between. CDR3 region: CASSQGIKPYNEQFF. For the CDR3, the DNA is TGCGCCAGCAGTCAAGGAATAAAACCCTACAATGAGCAGTTCTTC.

This clonotype was counted only a few times. This rearrangement joins TRBV15 to TRBJ2-7; D is unclear. CDR3 length equals 14 residues. Trimming cost V 1 base and J 0 bases, with 7 bases left between them. Germline lookup yields CDR1 LNHNV and CDR2 YYDKDF (reference sequence). The DNA of the CDR3 is TGTGCCACCAGCAGAGTAACATCCTCCTACGAGCAGTACTTC. The encoded protein is CATSRVTSSYEQYF.

This clonotype was seen a handful of times. This CDR3 is CSAASAGPTDTQYF. CDR3 nucleotides: TGCAGTGCTGCCTCAGCGGGGCCCACAGATACGCAGTATTTT. The rearrangement uses TRBV20-1 and TRBJ2-3, with 7 positions matching TRBD2. The CDR3 runs 14 residues. Losses at the gene ends were 5 bases for V and 2 bases for J; bases not matched to a gene: 7. Germline V gene sequence: CDR1 DFQATT, CDR2 SNEGSKA (reference sequence).

The V and J genes are TRBV6-6 and TRBJ1-6, with a tentative D call TRBD1 (5 bases). Germline V gene sequence: CDR1 MNHNY, CDR2 SVGAGI (reference sequence). The CDR3 spans 16 residues. V dropped 7 bases and J dropped 0 bases, with 13 bases sitting between them. The CDR3 sequence is CASKRGESSYNSPLHF. The CDR3 bases are TGTGCCAGCAAGCGGGGCGAGAGCTCCTATAATTCACCCCTCCACTTT.

The V and J genes are TRBV20-1 and TRBJ2-7; maybe TRBD1 (6 bases). Deletions cut 0 bases from V and 3 bases from J, with 9 bases between. Germline values: CDR1 DFQATT, CDR2 SNEGSKA (reference sequence). This CDR3 comprises 13 residues. The chain's CDR3 is CSAREGADYEQYF. The CDR3 DNA follows: TGCAGTGCTAGAGAGGGGGCGGACTACGAGCAGTACTTC.

This chain uses TRBV6-1 with TRBJ2-1; 14 nucleotides agree with TRBD2. This CDR3 is built from 17 residues. Germline trimming cut 2 bases from V and 13 bases from J; bases unmatched to any gene: 13. CDR1 MNHNS and CDR2 SASEGT come from the germline V gene. Here the CDR3 DNA reads TGTGCCAGCAGTGAAACCGGGACTAGCGGGAGTAAAGAGACCCAGTTCTTC. It translates to CASSETGTSGSKETQFF.

This clonotype was observed a few times. The V gene is TRBV20-1, the J gene TRBJ2-3; 8 bases fit TRBD2. Germline-derived CDR1 and CDR2 are DFQATT and SNEGSKA (reference sequence). The trim removed 3 bases at V and 5 bases at J, leaving 16 bases unmatched. This CDR3 has 17 amino acids. The CDR3 DNA reads TGCAGTGCTAGTGACCATAGCGGGACGCTCGGGGGAGATACGCAGTATTTT. This sequence encodes CSASDHSGTLGGDTQYF.

V gene TRBV10-3 combines with J gene TRBJ1-1; D remains ambiguous. Germline V gene sequence: CDR1 ENHRY, CDR2 SYGVKD. The V gene lost 5 bases and the J gene lost 3 bases, with 7 bases spanning the gap. The CDR3 extends over 12 amino acids. CDR3 region: CAISPRDTEAFF. The CDR3 DNA sequence: TGTGCCATCAGTCCCCGGGACACTGAAGCTTTCTTT.

CDR3: CASRISQGTGGNQPQHF. CDR3 sequence (DNA): TGTGCCAGCAGAATAAGTCAGGGTACGGGTGGCAATCAGCCCCAGCATTTT. The chain couples TRBV28 to TRBJ1-5; D is perhaps TRBD1 (5 bases). CDR1 is MDHEN, CDR2 SYDVKM, per germline. With 6 bases removed from V and 2 bases from J, the gap between germline ends came to 20 bases. This CDR3 has 17 amino acids.